The following is a T cell receptor (beta chain) sequence with its context. Its antigen remains unidentified. Here immunoSEQ multiplex PCR was the method, and the copy in TCRdb shows in-frame clones only, minus some. The sample comprises about 180,000 clones, 80% to 95% of which are singletons, and approximately 1.8% rests with the top ten. This specimen belongs to a study of T cell responses to AZD1222 COVID-19 vaccine. Study conclusions and caveats: Repertoire sampling occurred only after the peak T cell response.

Germline V lookup: CDR1 SGHDN, CDR2 FVKESK. This CDR3 contains 15 residues. Trimming pared 4 bases from V and 6 bases from J, leaving 19 bases between. The rearrangement links TRBV14 to TRBJ2-7, with D possibly matching TRBD2 (6 bases). This receptor was identified in an adult who received the AZD1222 COVID-19 vaccine. This sample comprised peripheral blood, obtained 28 days after the second AZD1222 dose. Written as DNA, the CDR3 is TGTGCCAGCAGCCCAACTGGAGGGTCATTGGGCGAGCAGTACTTC. Translating it yields CASSPTGGSLGEQYF. The full variable domain, its missing parts supplied by reference TRBV14 and TRBJ2-7, is EAGVTQFPSHSVIEKGQTVTLRCDPISGHDNLYWYRRVMGKEIKFLLHFVKESKQDESGMPNNRFLAERTGGTYSTLKVQPAELEDSGVYFCASSPTGGSLGEQYFGPGTRLTVT.